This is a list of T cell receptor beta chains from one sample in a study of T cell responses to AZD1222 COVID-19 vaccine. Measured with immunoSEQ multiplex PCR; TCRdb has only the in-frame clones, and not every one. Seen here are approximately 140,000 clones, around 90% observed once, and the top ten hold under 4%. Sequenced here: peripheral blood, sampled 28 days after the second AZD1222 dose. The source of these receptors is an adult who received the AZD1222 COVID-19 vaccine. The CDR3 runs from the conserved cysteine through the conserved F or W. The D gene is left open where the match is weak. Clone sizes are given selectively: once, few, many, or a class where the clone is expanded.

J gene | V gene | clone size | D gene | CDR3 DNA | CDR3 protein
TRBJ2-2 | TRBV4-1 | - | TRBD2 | TGCGCCAGCAGCCAAGAGGTCCTAGCGGAGTACACCGGGGAGCTGTTTTTT | CASSQEVLAEYTGELFF
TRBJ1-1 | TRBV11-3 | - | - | TGTGCCAGCAGCTTAGATCCGGGAGCTGAAGCTTTCTTT | CASSLDPGAEAFF
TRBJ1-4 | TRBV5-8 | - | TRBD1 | TGTGCCAGCAGCTTTGGGACAGGGGTTGTCACTAATGAAAAACTGTTTTTT | CASSFGTGVVTNEKLFF
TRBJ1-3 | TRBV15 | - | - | TGTGCCACCAGCAGAGGGTCCAGACAGGGAAACACCATATATTTT | CATSRGSRQGNTIYF
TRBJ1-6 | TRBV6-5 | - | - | TGTGCCAGCAGTTACAGACAGTCCCTTTACCTCCACTTT | CASSYRQSLYLHF
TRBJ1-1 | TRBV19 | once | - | TGTGCCAGCAGCCTACGCGGTCGGAACACTGAAGCTTTCTTT | CASSLRGRNTEAFF
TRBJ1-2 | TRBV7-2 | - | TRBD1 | TGTGCCAGCAGCCCTGGGACAGGGGGCGCATATGGCTACACCTTC | CASSPGTGGAYGYTF
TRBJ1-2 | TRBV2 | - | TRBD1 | TGTGCCAGCAGAGGGACAGCCCTAGATTGGGATGGCTACACCTTC | CASRGTALDWDGYTF
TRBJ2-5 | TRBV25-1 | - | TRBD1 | TGTGCCAGCAGTGAAGGGACAGGGGTGGTCCAACAAGAGACCCAGTACTTC | CASSEGTGVVQQETQYF
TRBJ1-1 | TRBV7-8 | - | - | TGTGCCAGCAGCTCCGTTGGGGTACCGGGGGGCACTGAAGCTTTCTTT | CASSSVGVPGGTEAFF
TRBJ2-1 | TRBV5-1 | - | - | TGCGCCAGCAGCGGAGGACACTCCTACAATGAGCAGTTCTTC | CASSGGHSYNEQFF
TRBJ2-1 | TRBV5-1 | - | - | TGCGCCAGCAGCTCAAACGGCGCGAAACAGGGTCTTAGGTTCTTC | CASSSNGAKQGLRFF
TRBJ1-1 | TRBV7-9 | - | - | TGTGCCAGCAGCAACCGGGGCGATATCGGGGAAGCTTTCTTT | CASSNRGDIGEAFF
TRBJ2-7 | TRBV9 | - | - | TGTGCCAGCACGCCGGGAGCCTTCCTCGAGCAGTACTTC | CASTPGAFLEQYF
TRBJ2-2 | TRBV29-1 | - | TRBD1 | TGCAGCGTTGGACAGGGGGGTAACGGGGAGCTGTTTTTT | CSVGQGGNGELFF
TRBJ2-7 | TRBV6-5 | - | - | TGTGCCAGCAGTTACAGCCTAGAGCGCGAGCAGTACTTC | CASSYSLEREQYF
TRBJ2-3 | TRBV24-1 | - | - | TGTGCCACCAGTGGTCCGGGACTTTCCCCAGATACGCAGTATTTT | CATSGPGLSPDTQYF
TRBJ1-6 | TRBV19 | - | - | TGTGCCAGTAGTACTAAACTGGGGAGCTCCTATAATTCACCCCTCCACTTT | CASSTKLGSSYNSPLHF
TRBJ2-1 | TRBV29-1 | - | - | TGCAGCCATGGGGAAGTGGCACACAATGAGCAGTTCTTC | CSHGEVAHNEQFF
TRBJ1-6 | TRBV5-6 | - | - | TGTGCCAGCAGCTTGGTCGGCACCTATAATTCACCCCTCCACTTT | CASSLVGTYNSPLHF
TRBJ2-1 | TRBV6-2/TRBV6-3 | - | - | TGTGCCAGCAGTTACGATGAGGTTGGACTCCCGAATGAGCAGTTCTTC | CASSYDEVGLPNEQFF
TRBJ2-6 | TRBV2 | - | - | TGTGCCAGCAGTAGGGGACTGAGCTCTGGGGCCAACGTCCTGACTTTC | CASSRGLSSGANVLTF